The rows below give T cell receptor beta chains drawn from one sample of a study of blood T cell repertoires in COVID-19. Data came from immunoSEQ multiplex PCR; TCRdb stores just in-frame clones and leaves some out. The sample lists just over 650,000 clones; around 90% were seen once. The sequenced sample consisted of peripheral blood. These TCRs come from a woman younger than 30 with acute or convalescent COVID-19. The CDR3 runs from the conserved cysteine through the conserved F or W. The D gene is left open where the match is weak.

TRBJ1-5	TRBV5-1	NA	TGCGCCAGGATTACGGAGAACAGCAATCAGCCCCAGCATTTT	CARITENSNQPQHF
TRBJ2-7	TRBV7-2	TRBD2	TGTGCCAGCAGCTTAGTTACAGGGACTAGAAAGTACGAGCAGTACTTC	CASSLVTGTRKYEQYF
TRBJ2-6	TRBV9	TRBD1	TGTGCCAGCAGCGTAGTTGAGGACAGGGGTTCTGGGGCCAACGTCCTGACTTTC	CASSVVEDRGSGANVLTF
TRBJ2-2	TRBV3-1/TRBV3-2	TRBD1	TGTGCCAGCAGCCAAGATAGGGACAGCCATCCCGGGGAGCTGTTTTTT	CASSQDRDSHPGELFF
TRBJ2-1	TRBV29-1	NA	TGCAGCGTCCAGGACAGCAAGCACAATGAGCAGTTCTTC	CSVQDSKHNEQFF
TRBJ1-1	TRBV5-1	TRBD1	TGCGCCAGCAGCTTCGGGGACAGGGGCTACACTGAAGCTTTCTTT	CASSFGDRGYTEAFF
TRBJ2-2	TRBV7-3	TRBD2	TGTGCCAGCAGCCCTACTAGCGGTGGATACACCGGGGAGCTGTTTTTT	CASSPTSGGYTGELFF
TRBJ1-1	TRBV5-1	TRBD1	TGCGCCAGCAGCTTAGTTCAGGGGGGAGAGAACACTGAAGCTTTCTTT	CASSLVQGGENTEAFF
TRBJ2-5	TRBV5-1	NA	TGCGCCAGCAGCGTAGAAGAGACCCAGTACTTC	CASSVEETQYF
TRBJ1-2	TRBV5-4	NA	TGTGCCAGCAGCTTCTTAGGGGCAGGGCTAGCTAACTATGGCTACACCTTC	CASSFLGAGLANYGYTF
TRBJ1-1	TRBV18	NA	TGTGCCAGCTCACCGGGACTCCCGAACACTGAAGCTTTCTTT	CASSPGLPNTEAFF
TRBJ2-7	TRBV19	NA	TGTGCCAGTAGTATTCGGTCTGGGGCCTCACGCTCCTACGAGCAGTACTTC	CASSIRSGASRSYEQYF
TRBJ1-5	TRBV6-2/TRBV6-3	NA	TGTGCCAGCAGTGTCACAACTAGCAATCAGCCCCAGCATTTT	CASSVTTSNQPQHF
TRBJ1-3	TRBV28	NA	TGTGCCAGCAGTTTGGGGGGGAAAAGTAGGAGCATATATTTT	CASSLGGKSRSIYF
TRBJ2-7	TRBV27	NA	TGTGCCAGCAGGGCAGGGTCAACCTACGAGCAGTACTTC	CASRAGSTYEQYF
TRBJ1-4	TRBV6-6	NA	TGTGCCAGCAGTTACAGAGAGGCCCGTAATGAAAAACTGTTTTTT	CASSYREARNEKLFF
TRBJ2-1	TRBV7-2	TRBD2	TGTGCCAGCAGCTCCCCCGGACTAGCTTCCTTAAATGAGCAGTTCTTC	CASSSPGLASLNEQFF
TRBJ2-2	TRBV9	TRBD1	TGTGCCAGCAGCGCGGGACAGGGAGTCCCCGGGGAGCTGTTTTTT	CASSAGQGVPGELFF
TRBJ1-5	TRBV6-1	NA	TGTGCCAGCAGTGAAGTAGGGGGAGGCAATCAGCCCCAGCATTTT	CASSEVGGGNQPQHF
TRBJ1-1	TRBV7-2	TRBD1	TGTGCCAGCAGCTTACGGGGACAGTCGAGGGGAAAAGCTTTCTTT	CASSLRGQSRGKAFF
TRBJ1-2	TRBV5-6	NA	TGTGCCAGCAGCTTGTGGGAGCGGGGCTACACCTTC	CASSLWERGYTF
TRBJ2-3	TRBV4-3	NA	TGCGCCAGCAGCCAAGATCGGCGGGGCTTTACAGATACGCAGTATTTT	CASSQDRRGFTDTQYF
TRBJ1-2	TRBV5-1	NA	TGCGCCAGCAGCTTGAGGGAGCGCGCTGGCTACACCTTC	CASSLRERAGYTF